Sequencing of this T cell receptor beta chain was carried out in a study of OX40 agonist ivuxolimab in advanced cancers. At the level of the study: The study treated patients with ivuxolimab, an agonistic anti-OX40 (CD134) antibody. Partial responses were observed in three patients, of whom one had hepatocellular carcinoma and two had cutaneous melanoma.

The repertoire was sequenced with immunoSEQ multiplex PCR; TCRdb's copy has only in-frame clones and lacks some. The sample contains about 69,000 clones, around 80% of which appear only once. V was clipped by 4 bases and J by 2 bases, with 14 bases between them. The germline V gene encodes CDR1 LNHDA and CDR2 SQIVND (reference sequence). This CDR3 spans 16 amino acids. Points from the study as a whole: The average count of expanded clones was higher among CD8+ T cells than among CD4+.

Concerning this clone: Antigen unknown.

This specimen consisted of CD4+ or CD8+ T cells sorted from blood, obtained in a trial of the OX40 agonist ivuxolimab. This TCR came from an adult with an advanced solid tumor such as melanoma, head and neck, liver or kidney cancer. The genes are TRBV19 and TRBJ2-2, with a tentative D call TRBD2 (5 bases). The CDR3 reads CASSTYAGSNTGELFF. The CDR3 bases are TGTGCCAGTAGTACATACGCGGGTTCCAACACCGGGGAGCTGTTTTTT.